This TCR beta chain was retrieved from a study of cytomegalovirus exposure and HLA in healthy donors (dated by TCRdb to 2016 to 2017). The study in broad terms: According to an earlier analysis of around 600 of the donors, about 179 million T cells yielded 90 million to 140 million unique TCR beta sequences and 276 Gb of sequence data. Roughly 300 gigabases of sequencing data and tens of millions of unique TCR sequences made up an early release that covered around 640 HLA-typed donors. In addition to the first cohort of hundreds of subjects, a separate validation cohort of about 120 different subjects was used. In the later analysis, no new phenotypic data were used to find candidate immune exposures; instead, reliance was placed on TCR beta sequences and their occurrence across donors. To predict cytomegalovirus infection status, the study brought together high-throughput TCR immunosequencing, statistical association of individual TCRs with disease status, and machine learning. All discovery cohort repertoires had been generated using a single sequencing platform. In a later genetic analysis, genome-wide SNP genotypes for about three fifths of the roughly 670 donors were used, and that subset was treated as a discovery cohort. Of the roughly 400 genotyped donors, roughly 85% fell in the genetic ancestry cluster associated with self-reported Caucasian donors. Because of strong linkage in the cohort, roughly 5 DR-DQ haplotypes were treated as single units for association and clustering. An earlier analysis of around 580 of the donors used high-throughput TCR beta sequencing to judge whether each TCR beta V gene segment behaved as functional or pseudogenic. Class I and class II HLA loci were covered by the typing at four-digit resolution. The aim of the study was to test whether cataloging public T cell receptors could identify signatures of past pathogen exposure. To study patterns of TCR occurrence, a later analysis re-analyzed previously published TCR beta repertoires from hundreds of donors and added high-resolution HLA genotyping. The study profiled the T cell repertoires of some 610 subjects by immunosequencing and related them to cytomegalovirus serostatus. Alongside the repertoire data, information on donor age, sex, ethnicity and CMV serostatus was compiled. Typing coverage differed by locus: A, B, C, DRB1 and DQB1 were typed in about 629-640 donors, DQA1 in about 510, DPA1 in over 600, and DPB1 in approximately 450. Among about 400 genotyped donors of the cohort, an average of approximately 240,000 unique TCR beta nucleotide sequences was sequenced per donor, of which approximately 19% were non-productive.

Library creation used the immunoSEQ multiplex PCR assay. For the multiplex PCR, a mixture combining 60 forward primers for TCR Vbeta segments and 13 reverse primers for TCR Jbeta segments was used. The CDR3 region of rearranged TCR beta genes was amplified from genomic DNA by a multiplex PCR assay. The Illumina HiSeq System was used to sequence the amplified TCR beta libraries as 87-base-pair reads. On the study's bioinformatics: In a later analysis, tens of millions of unique TCR beta chains were counted across the 500 to 700 repertoires, and roughly 11 million of these chains were shared by at least two donors. A nearest-neighbor algorithm error-corrected the raw reads and collapsed the reads into unique sequences, merging closely related sequences to remove PCR and sequencing errors. V, D and J gene segments were assigned by aligning CDR3 sequences to IMGT reference sequences. Each retained sequence needed at least a six-nucleotide match to both a V gene segment and a J gene segment. A rearrangement was called productive if the CDR3 had no stop codons and remained in frame with V and J, and every other rearrangement was called non-productive. CDR3 was defined by IMGT convention, running from the second conserved V-encoded cysteine to the conserved J-encoded phenylalanine. The earlier analysis of some 580 of the donors excluded any sequence lacking an unambiguous match to a single V gene segment. An earlier analysis of several hundred of the donors called V segments functional above 56.7% productive rearrangements and segregating when the between-donor standard deviation exceeded 5%. A statistical classification framework was built to diagnose cytomegalovirus status from the catalog of TCR beta chain sequences. V and J gene assignment, in a later analysis, came from comparing TCR nucleotide sequences with IMGT/GENE-DB human TR gene sequences. In a later analysis, CDR3 sequences and most-parsimonious VDJ recombination scenarios were assigned using the TCRdist pipeline. In a later analysis, each TCR beta chain was defined by its CDR3 amino acid sequence together with its V-gene family, and reads without a unique V-gene family were excluded. In a later analysis, around 650 highly shared, low-generation-probability nucleotide sequences were removed to address suspected cross-contamination and a sequencing artifact. In a later analysis, a clonal expansion index was calculated for each public chain from normalized within-repertoire ranks of inferred template counts. A later analysis computed generation probabilities with a VDJ recombination model fitted to out-of-frame rearrangements, and checked the results against IGoR. In a later analysis, hypergeometric tests were used to score TCR-TCR, TCR-HLA and TCR-CMV co-occurrence, with a repertoire-size bias correction applied to TCR pairs. False discovery rates were estimated in a later analysis by permuting HLA or CMV assignments 20 times. In a later analysis, co-occurring TCRs were grouped using DBSCAN, with TCRdist sequence similarity added in when clustering inside HLA-allele-positive subsets. Repertoires with fewer than 30,000 or more than 120,000 public chains, plus five repertoires with anomalous nucleotide sharing, were excluded from co-occurrence clustering. The clones in this table, taken by TCRdb from immuneACCESS, are in-frame only. Not every clone is retained; where verified, under half of the shortfall comes from an unresolved V gene, and the cause of the rest is unknown. D and trimming come from the DNA, and the V and J calls and clone size come from that table. The sample has roughly 120,000 clones on record, 79% of them singletons. Together, the top ten hold roughly 2% of the sample.

The cohort consisted of some 730 healthy bone marrow donors. At the time of sampling, all cohort members were nominally healthy, though unrecorded immune exposures were likely present. The donor was CMV seronegative and belonged to the group of roughly 330 seronegative cohort members. A peripheral blood sample was provided by each donor, and peripheral blood mononuclear cells were used for TCR beta sequencing. The Qiagen DNeasy Blood Extraction Kit was used to extract genomic DNA from the blood cell samples. For this clone: Its antigen target is currently unknown. No much larger clonotype is one base removed from it; base qualities were not supplied.

Study-wide findings and limitations: Compared with the roughly 700-donor mean, donors in an Asian-associated ancestry cluster had fewer N-insertions in productive TCRs, according to a later genetic analysis. A later analysis found that TCR association rates varied across HLA loci, with DRB1 alleles showing the most associated TCRs and HLA-C alleles the fewest. Because the 87-base-pair reads could not distinguish some IMGT-functional V segments, including TRBV6-2 and TRBV6-3, those segments were excluded. In vitro tests confirmed that a few of the cytomegalovirus-associated TCR beta chains recognize cytomegalovirus antigens. At a false discovery rate of 0.05, a later analysis linked approximately 18,000 TCR beta sequences to specific HLA alleles. An association between a missense DCLRE1C variant and V-gene and J-gene trimming of TCR beta chains was found in a later genetic analysis and replicated in an independent cohort. A group of highly shared sequence variants was considered likely to be a technical artifact of the sequencing pipeline. The classifier was reported to diagnose cytomegalovirus status with high specificity and sensitivity in both the original and validation cohorts. A later analysis found that most CMV-associated TCR beta chains appeared HLA-restricted, with HLA associations seemingly driven largely by CMV exposure. According to the authors, the approach could potentially be generalized to other disease states and immunological phenotypes. This cohort had only TCR beta chains sequenced, and the lack of alpha or paired-chain data limited which features could be detected. Because HLA typing was missing for some donors at each locus, association tests included only the typed subset. In an earlier analysis of more than 450 of the donors, most TCR beta V segments were observed in productive rearrangements about 87% or about 30% of the time, broadly matching IMGT annotations. Linkage disequilibrium might explain the correlated functional status among segregating V segments, but an unknown experimental factor could not be excluded. Because counts were too low, seventeen rarely observed V segments, including chromosome 9 orphons, were left out of the earlier analysis of roughly 600 of the donors. Several of the top co-occurrence clusters appeared to be linked to parvovirus B19, influenza, CMV and Epstein-Barr virus, according to a later analysis. For the cohort, immune exposure information was limited to CMV serostatus. The study listed 150 to 200 TCR beta chains as associated with cytomegalovirus. A further reported finding was that TCR beta sequences accurately predicted the HLA-A and HLA-B alleles for most subjects in the first cohort. Sequencing depth was assumed to be roughly uniform across donors in the presence/absence analyses, though that assumption may not hold. A later analysis found that HLA-associated TCR beta chains were more clonally expanded and had lower generation probabilities than equally common non-associated chains. Most TCR sequences were observed very rarely across donors, whereas some public TCRs were present in many individuals. Strong co-occurrence of HLA alleles, especially DR and DQ, made assigning TCR associations to individual alleles difficult.

From a lookup of the germline V gene, CDR1 and CDR2 are SGHTA and FQGTGA. The cysteine opens and the phenylalanine closes a CDR3 of 16 amino acids. Only CDR3 DNA is held: 48 bases, read in frame from base 1. After removal of 5 bases from V and 2 bases from J, the junction retains 5 bases not matched to a gene. The sequence joins TRBV7-3 to TRBJ2-3; 12 central nucleotides agree with TRBD2. The TCR originated in a young man in good health and CMV-seronegative. Specimen: PBMCs. The CDR3 reads CASSTGLAGITDTQYF. The DNA sequence is as follows: TGTGCCAGCAGCACCGGACTAGCGGGGATCACAGATACGCAGTATTTT. This CDR3, with the reference TRBV7-3 and TRBJ2-3 proteins standing in past its ends, gives the full variable domain GAGVSQTPSNKVTEKGKYVELRCDPISGHTALYWYRQSLGQGPEFLIYFQGTGAADDSGLPNDRFFAVRPEGSVSTLKIQRTERGDSAVYLCASSTGLAGITDTQYFGPGTRLTVL.